The clone carrying this TCR beta chain was counted many times. This entry comes from a study of low-dose radiotherapy and immunotherapy resistance in tumors. Study in general: It was every two weeks, one day before radiation and immunotherapy, that intravenous cyclophosphamide 200 mg/m2 was given.

First-strand cDNA used TRAV- and TRBV-specific primers, covering alpha and beta chains. Both a constant-region primer and a V-primer adapter served to amplify TCRs across around 20 PCR cycles. TCRdb redid the calling of the reads with MiXCR, one entry per CDR3 protein. The data show about 97,000 distinct CDR3 sequences, with less than 25% seen just once and 4.1% held by the top ten. The time point denotes: after trial treatment. Documented treatment: LDRT plus nivolumab, ipilimumab, low-dose cyclophosphamide and aspirin (RACIN trial). Treatment of the donors consisted of nivolumab and ipilimumab (plus aspirin, low-dose cyclophosphamide and low-dose radiotherapy). Eligible patients bore advanced solid tumors devoid of tumor-infiltrating lymphocytes. This TCR was sampled from a male donor with prostate cancer. The sample in question was PBMCs, obtained after low-dose radiotherapy plus immunotherapy.

In DNA form, the CDR3 reads TGTGCCACCAGAGACGGCAGGGCCAAAAACATTCAGTACTTC. It specifies CATRDGRAKNIQYF. V is TRBV24-1 and J is TRBJ2-4; D not resolved. The CDR3 runs 14 residues. Germline V CDR1 and CDR2: KGHDR, SFDVKD. V was cut by 7 bases and J by 1 base, with 10 bases left in between.